This TCR beta chain was captured in a study of shared clonotypes between healthy human individuals. For the study at large: Each donor contributed plates that comprised three CD4 naive, three CD4 memory, two CD8 naive and one CD8 memory.

A CD45RA-negative memory subset and a CD45RA+ naive subset were separated from the CD4+ cells. The method was immunoSEQ multiplex PCR; TCRdb's version includes in-frame clones alone and lacks a portion of them. The data hold approximately 1.5 million clones, with about 98.5% observed a single time. V shed 1 base and J 8 bases; nucleotides not matched to a gene: 5. CDR3 length: 14 residues. Germline CDR1 and CDR2: KGHSH and LQKENI. Study results and limitations: Around 5% was the fraction of naive CD4 clonotypes found shared across a few donors. Across subsets, estimated richness was generally greater for naive than for memory populations.

Worth noting for this clone: Its antigen is not identified.

The sequence was collected from a young man in good health. This chain uses TRBV18 with TRBJ1-5; 7 nucleotides match TRBD1. Sequencing used naive CD4+ T cells sorted from blood. Stated subset: CD45RA+ positively selected. CDR3 protein: CASSPQGARKPQHF. CDR3 bases: TGTGCCAGCTCACCACAGGGGGCGAGAAAGCCCCAGCATTTT.